The next 15 T cell receptor beta chains were all read from a single sample in a study of early T cells in non-severe SARS-CoV-2 infection. TCRdb re-derived calls from the 5' RACE reads in MiXCR, one entry per CDR3 protein. The sample includes under 85,000 distinct CDR3 sequences, more than 9.5% of them seen just once. This specimen consisted of whole blood, obtained at baseline. The origin of the receptors is an adult who was a healthcare worker with PCR-confirmed SARS-CoV-2 infection or an uninfected control (not recorded which).

This chain connects TRBV6-2 or TRBV6-3 to TRBJ2-3, with 7 bases matching TRBD2. The CDR3 runs 15 residues. The V and J ends lost 4 bases and 6 bases, in that order; junction bases with no gene match: 10. The germline CDR1 and CDR2 sequences are MNHEY and SVGEGT. The CDR3 DNA reads as TGTGCCAGCAGTTCCCGACGACTAGCAGGGGATACGCAGTATTTT. It is translated as CASSSRRLAGDTQYF.

The J gene is TRBJ2-2, the V gene TRBV12-3 or TRBV12-4; possibly TRBD1 for D (5 bases). V gave up 1 base and J gave up 4 bases, with 10 bases separating them. CDR3 length: 15 amino acids. CDR3 sequence: CASSLGRVGTGELFF. The CDR3 bases are TGTGCCAGCAGTTTAGGCAGGGTAGGCACCGGGGAGCTGTTTTTT.

This clonotype has more than one count but fewer than ten. CDR3 loop: CASSPSVLAAHNEQFF. DNA of the CDR3: TGTGCCAGCAGTCCCTCCGTGCTAGCGGCCCACAATGAGCAGTTCTTC. This chain joins TRBV5-4 and TRBJ2-1; 7 bases align to TRBD2. Germline V gene data show CDR1 as SGHNT and CDR2 as YYREEE (reference sequence). This CDR3 contains 16 residues. Trimming removed 5 bases from V and 5 bases from J; junction bases left unmatched: 13.

This clonotype appeared many times. The chain joins TRBV3-1 to TRBJ2-1, with D possibly TRBD2 on 6 matching bases. The CDR3 totals 14 residues. Germline CDR1 LGHDT, CDR2 YNNKEL (reference sequence). V was trimmed by 4 bases and J by 10 bases, leaving 17 bases between them. The CDR3 loop is CASSRRDSGPEQFF. The CDR3, as DNA: TGTGCCAGCAGCCGCCGGGACTCCGGACCGGAGCAGTTCTTC.

In its sample, this clonotype was seen a few times. The CDR3 region has the DNA TGTGCCAGCATCGAGGGACAGGGGGCCCTTTTAGACCACGAGCAGTACTTC. This codes for CASIEGQGALLDHEQYF. This chain joins TRBV21-1 and TRBJ2-7; the D call of TRBD1 is as the table states it, not checked on the DNA. TRBV21-1 is a listed pseudogene. This CDR3 has 17 amino acids.

The gene calls are TRBV7-9 and TRBJ2-1, with 8 bases matching TRBD1. This CDR3 is 17 amino acids long. After removal of 5 bases from V and 0 bases from J, the junction contained 9 bases not matched to a gene. Germline-derived CDR1 and CDR2 are SEHNR and FQNEAQ (reference sequence). CDR3 sequence: CASSRNRGSSSYNEQFF. The CDR3 coding sequence is TGTGCCAGCAGCCGAAACAGGGGGTCGAGCTCCTACAATGAGCAGTTCTTC.

This clonotype was detected ten times or more. CDR3 in amino acids: CASSPQQYYNEQFF. The CDR3, as DNA: TGTGCCAGCAGCCCCCAGCAATACTACAATGAGCAGTTCTTC. The V and J genes are TRBV5-5 and TRBJ2-1; D remains ambiguous. From germline, CDR1 is SGHKS and CDR2 YYEKEE (reference sequence). V dropped 4 bases and J dropped 3 bases, with 11 bases sitting between them. The CDR3 totals 14 residues.

There are a few counts of this clonotype. V is TRBV3-1 and J is TRBJ2-5, with a weak D call TRBD1 (5 bases). CDR1 LGHDT and CDR2 YNNKEL come from the germline V gene (reference sequence). This CDR3 has 17 residues. Between the trimmed V and J ends, which lost 2 bases and 5 bases, there was a span of 21 bases. In nucleotides, the CDR3 is TGTGCCAGCAGCCAACGTAGGGGCGAACCCTACGAGGAGACCCAGTACTTC. Its translation: CASSQRRGEPYEETQYF.

This clonotype was seen a few times. V and J are TRBV30 and TRBJ1-2; a possible D gene is TRBD1 (6 bases). V lost 2 bases and J 5 bases, leaving 15 bases between the germline ends. The germline V gene has CDR1 GTSNPN and CDR2 SVGIG (reference sequence). The CDR3 sequence is 14 residues long. As DNA, the CDR3 is TGTGCCTGGAGTTTTCCCGGGACACCTTATGGCTACACCTTC. Encoded protein: CAWSFPGTPYGYTF.

This clonotype occurred many times. The chain couples TRBV6-1 to TRBJ2-7; D may match TRBD1 or TRBD2 (5 bases each). Trimming removed 0 bases from V and 6 bases from J, with 9 bases in between. The CDR3 extends over 13 amino acids. The germline V gene encodes CDR1 MNHNS and CDR2 SASEGT. The CDR3 coding sequence is TGTGCCAGCAGTGAAGCTAAAGGGACCGAGCAGTACTTC. It encodes CASSEAKGTEQYF.

This chain uses TRBV2 with TRBJ2-3; TRBD2 matches at 12 bases. Germline CDR1 is SNHLY and CDR2 is FYNNEI. The CDR3 is made up of 15 amino acids. With V trimmed by 6 bases and J by 8 bases, 9 bases remained unmatched. The CDR3 protein is CASRTTSGRTGTQYF. The CDR3 nucleotides read TGTGCCAGCAGGACTACTAGCGGGAGGACCGGTACGCAGTATTTT.

This clonotype has at least ten counts. The chain links TRBV25-1 to TRBJ2-7; TRBD2 matches at 8 bases. CDR1 is MGHDK, CDR2 SYGVNS, per germline. The CDR3 sequence is 17 residues long. V trimming: 5 bases; J trimming: 3 bases; junction bases outside the gene matches: 15. Here the CDR3 reads CASSPVGRLARGYEQYF. The CDR3 DNA reads TGTGCCAGCAGTCCCGTGGGGAGACTAGCGAGAGGCTACGAGCAGTACTTC.

This clonotype has a handful of counts. This chain connects TRBV6-1 to TRBJ1-6; D unresolved. In germline, CDR1 is MNHNS, CDR2 SASEGT. This CDR3 is 12 amino acids long. Trimming cost V 5 bases and J 9 bases, with 8 bases left between them. CDR3: CASSNSPSPLHF. CDR3 in DNA: TGTGCCAGCAGTAACAGTCCTTCACCCCTCCACTTT.

This clonotype was detected a few times. This rearrangement joins TRBV7-8 to TRBJ2-7, with TRBD2 matching 7 bases. The CDR3 runs 17 residues. Germline CDR1 and CDR2: SGHVS and FQNEAQ. V trimming: 0 bases; J trimming: 1 base; junction bases outside the gene matches: 9. CDR3 DNA sequence: TGTGCCAGCAGCTTAGCGTTCGGGCAGGGAGGGTCCTACGAGCAGTACTTC. It specifies CASSLAFGQGGSYEQYF.

This clonotype was counted only a few times. This chain links TRBV7-2 with TRBJ1-1; possibly TRBD1 for D (5 bases). The CDR3 is 16 residues long. The germline gives CDR1 SGHTA, CDR2 FQGNSA. Deletions cut 5 bases from V and 0 bases from J, with 16 bases between. The CDR3 DNA is TGTGCCAGCAGCGACCAGACAGTGTTCATGAACACTGAAGCTTTCTTT. Its translation: CASSDQTVFMNTEAFF. Complete variable domain (other parts from reference TRBV7-2 and TRBJ1-1): GAGVSQSPSNKVTEKGKDVELRCDPISGHTALYWYRQSLGQGLEFLIYFQGNSAPDKSGLPSDRFSAERTGGSVSTLTIQRTQQEDSAVYLCASSDQTVFMNTEAFFGQGTRLTVV.